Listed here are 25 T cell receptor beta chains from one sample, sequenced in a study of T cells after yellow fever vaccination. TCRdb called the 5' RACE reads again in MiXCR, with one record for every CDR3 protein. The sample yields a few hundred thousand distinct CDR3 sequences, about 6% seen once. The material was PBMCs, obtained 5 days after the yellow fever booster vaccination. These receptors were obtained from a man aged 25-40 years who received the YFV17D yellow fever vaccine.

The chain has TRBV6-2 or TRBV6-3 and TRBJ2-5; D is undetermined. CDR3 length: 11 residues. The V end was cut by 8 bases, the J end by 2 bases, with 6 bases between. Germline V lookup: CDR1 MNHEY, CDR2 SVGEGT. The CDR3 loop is CASGYQETQYF. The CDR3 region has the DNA TGTGCCAGCGGCTATCAAGAGACCCAGTACTTC.

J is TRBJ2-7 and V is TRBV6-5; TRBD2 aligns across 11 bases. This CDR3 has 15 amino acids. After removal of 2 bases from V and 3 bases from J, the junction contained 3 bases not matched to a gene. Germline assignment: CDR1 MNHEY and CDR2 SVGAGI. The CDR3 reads CASSYLSGRGYEQYF. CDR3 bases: TGTGCCAGCAGTTACCTTAGCGGGAGGGGCTACGAGCAGTACTTC.

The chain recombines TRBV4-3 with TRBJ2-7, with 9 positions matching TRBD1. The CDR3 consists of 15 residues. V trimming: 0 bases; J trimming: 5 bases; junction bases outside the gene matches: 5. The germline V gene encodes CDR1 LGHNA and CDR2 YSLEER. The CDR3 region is CASSQEGQGSHEQYF. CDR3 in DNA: TGCGCCAGCAGCCAAGAGGGACAGGGTTCCCACGAGCAGTACTTC.

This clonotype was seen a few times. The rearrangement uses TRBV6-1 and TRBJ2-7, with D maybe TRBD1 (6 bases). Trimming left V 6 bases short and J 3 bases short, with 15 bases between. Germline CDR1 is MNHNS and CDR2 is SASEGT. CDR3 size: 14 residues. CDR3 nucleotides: TGTGCCAGCAGACGCCGGGACACCAACTACGAGCAGTACTTC. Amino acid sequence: CASRRRDTNYEQYF.

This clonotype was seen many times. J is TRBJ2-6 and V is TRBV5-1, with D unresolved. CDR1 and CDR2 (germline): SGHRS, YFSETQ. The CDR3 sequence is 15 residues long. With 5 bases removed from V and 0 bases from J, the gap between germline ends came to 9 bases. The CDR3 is CASSIQTSGANVLTF. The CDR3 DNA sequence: TGCGCCAGCAGTATACAGACCTCTGGGGCCAACGTCCTGACTTTC.

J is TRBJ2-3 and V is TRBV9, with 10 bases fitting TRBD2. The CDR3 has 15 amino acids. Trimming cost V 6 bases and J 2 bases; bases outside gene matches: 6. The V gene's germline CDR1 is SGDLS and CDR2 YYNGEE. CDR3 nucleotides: TGTGCCAGCACCCCGGGACTAGCGTTCACAGATACGCAGTATTTT. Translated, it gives CASTPGLAFTDTQYF.

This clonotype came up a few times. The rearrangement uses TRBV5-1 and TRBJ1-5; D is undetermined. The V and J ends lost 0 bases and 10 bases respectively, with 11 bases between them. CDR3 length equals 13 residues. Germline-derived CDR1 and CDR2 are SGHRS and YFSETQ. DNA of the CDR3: TGCGCCAGCAGCTTGGGTCTTCGTTACCCCCAGCATTTT. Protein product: CASSLGLRYPQHF. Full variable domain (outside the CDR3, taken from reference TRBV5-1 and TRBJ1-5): KAGVTQTPRYLIKTRGQQVTLSCSPISGHRSVSWYQQTPGQGLQFLFEYFSETQRNKGNFPGRFSGRQFSNSRSEMNVSTLELGDSALYLCASSLGLRYPQHFGDGTRLSIL.

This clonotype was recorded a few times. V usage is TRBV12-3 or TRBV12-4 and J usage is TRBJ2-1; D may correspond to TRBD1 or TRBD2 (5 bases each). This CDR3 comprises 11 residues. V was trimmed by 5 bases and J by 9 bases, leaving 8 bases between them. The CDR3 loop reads CASSPGTEQFF. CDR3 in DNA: TGTGCCAGCAGTCCCGGGACTGAGCAGTTCTTC.

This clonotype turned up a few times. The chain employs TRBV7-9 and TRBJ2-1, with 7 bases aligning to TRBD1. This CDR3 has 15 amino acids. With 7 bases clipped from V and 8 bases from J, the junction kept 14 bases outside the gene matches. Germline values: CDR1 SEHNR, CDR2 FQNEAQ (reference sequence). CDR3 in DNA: TGTGCCAGCAACCTTGAGGGACAGTCTTCCTATGAGCAGTTCTTC. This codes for CASNLEGQSSYEQFF.

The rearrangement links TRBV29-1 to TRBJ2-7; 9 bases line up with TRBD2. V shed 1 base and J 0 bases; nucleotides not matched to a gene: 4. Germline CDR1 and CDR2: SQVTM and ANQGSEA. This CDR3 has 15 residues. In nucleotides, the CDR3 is TGCAGCGTTGAAGTAGCGGGAGCCTTCTCCTACGAGCAGTACTTC. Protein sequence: CSVEVAGAFSYEQYF.

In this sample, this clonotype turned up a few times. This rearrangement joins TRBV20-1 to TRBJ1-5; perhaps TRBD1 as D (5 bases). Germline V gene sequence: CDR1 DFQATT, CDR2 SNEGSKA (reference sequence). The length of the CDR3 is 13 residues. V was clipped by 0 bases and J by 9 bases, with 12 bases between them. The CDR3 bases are TGCAGTGCTAGAGATGACAGACGGGGGCCCCAGCATTTT. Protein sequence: CSARDDRRGPQHF.

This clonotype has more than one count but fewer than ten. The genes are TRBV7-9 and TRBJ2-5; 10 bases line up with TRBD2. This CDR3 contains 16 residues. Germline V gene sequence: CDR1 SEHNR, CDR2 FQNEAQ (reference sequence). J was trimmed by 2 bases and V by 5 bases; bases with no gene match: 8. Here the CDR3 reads CASSPRTSGTQETQYF. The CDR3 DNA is TGTGCCAGCAGCCCGCGGACTAGCGGAACACAAGAGACCCAGTACTTC.

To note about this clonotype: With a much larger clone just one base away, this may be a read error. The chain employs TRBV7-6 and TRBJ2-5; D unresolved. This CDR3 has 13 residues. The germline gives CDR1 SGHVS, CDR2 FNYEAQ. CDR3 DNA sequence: TGTGCCAGCAGCTTAGATCTACTGAACCCTTCGCACTTC. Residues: CASSLDLLNPSHF. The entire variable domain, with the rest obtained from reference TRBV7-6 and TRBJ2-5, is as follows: GAGVSQSPRYKVTKRGQDVALRCDPISGHVSLYWYRQALGQGPEFLTYFNYEAQQDKSGLPNDRFSAERPEGSISTLTIQRTEQRDSAMYRCASSLDLLNPSHFGPGTRLLVL.

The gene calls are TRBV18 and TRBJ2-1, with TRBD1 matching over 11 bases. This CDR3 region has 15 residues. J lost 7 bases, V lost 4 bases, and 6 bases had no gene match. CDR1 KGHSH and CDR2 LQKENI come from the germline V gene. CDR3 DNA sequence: TGTGCCAGCTCACAACCGGGACAGGGGGGGAATGAGCAGTTCTTC. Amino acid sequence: CASSQPGQGGNEQFF.

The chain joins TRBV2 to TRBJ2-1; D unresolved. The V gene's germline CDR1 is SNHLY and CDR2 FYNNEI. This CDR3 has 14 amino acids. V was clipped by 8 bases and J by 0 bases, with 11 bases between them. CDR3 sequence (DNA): TGTGCCAGCGCTAGACAATACTCCTACAATGAGCAGTTCTTC. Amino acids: CASARQYSYNEQFF.

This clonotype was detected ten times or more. CDR3 nucleotides: TGTGCCAGCAGCCCGGGTGCACGTGAAGCTTTCTTT. Its protein is CASSPGAREAFF. The V call is TRBV6-2 or TRBV6-3, the J call TRBJ1-1; D ambiguous. CDR3 length: 12 residues. CDR1 is MNHEY and CDR2 is SVGEGT in the germline V gene. Trimming pared 6 bases from V and 7 bases from J, leaving 12 bases between.

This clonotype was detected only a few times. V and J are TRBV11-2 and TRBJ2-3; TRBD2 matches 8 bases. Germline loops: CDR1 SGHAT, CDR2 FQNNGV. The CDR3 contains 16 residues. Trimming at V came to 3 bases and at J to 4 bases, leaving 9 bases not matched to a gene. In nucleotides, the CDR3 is TGTGCCAGCAGCTTCTCCTGGCGGGAGGTCGCAGATACGCAGTATTTT. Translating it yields CASSFSWREVADTQYF.

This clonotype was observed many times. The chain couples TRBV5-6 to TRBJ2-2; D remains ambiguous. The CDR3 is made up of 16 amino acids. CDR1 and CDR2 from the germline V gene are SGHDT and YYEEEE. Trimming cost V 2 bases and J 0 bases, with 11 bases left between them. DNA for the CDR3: TGTGCCAGCAGCTTTCGCGTGGCCGCGAACACCGGGGAGCTGTTTTTT. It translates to CASSFRVAANTGELFF.

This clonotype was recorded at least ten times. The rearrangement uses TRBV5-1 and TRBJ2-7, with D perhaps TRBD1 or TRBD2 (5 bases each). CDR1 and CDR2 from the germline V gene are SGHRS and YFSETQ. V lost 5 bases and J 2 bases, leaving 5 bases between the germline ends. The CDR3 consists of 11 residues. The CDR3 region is CASRGPYEQYF. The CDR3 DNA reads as TGCGCCAGCAGGGGACCCTACGAGCAGTACTTC.

As DNA, the CDR3 is TGTGCCAGCAGCTTAATAGGCGGGGACTACAATGAGCAGTTCTTC. Amino acids: CASSLIGGDYNEQFF. The chain recombines TRBV7-3 with TRBJ2-1, with D possibly TRBD2 on 6 matching bases. Germline assignment: CDR1 SGHTA and CDR2 FQGTGA. V was clipped by 1 base and J by 3 bases, with 10 bases between them. The CDR3 sequence is 15 residues long.

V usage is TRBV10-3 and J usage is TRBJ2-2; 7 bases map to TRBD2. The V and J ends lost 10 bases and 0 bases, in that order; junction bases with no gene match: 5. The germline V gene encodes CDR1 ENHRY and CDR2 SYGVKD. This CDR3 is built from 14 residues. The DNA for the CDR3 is TGTGCCACCCGGGAGGATCCGAACACCGGGGAGCTGTTTTTT. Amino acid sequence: CATREDPNTGELFF.

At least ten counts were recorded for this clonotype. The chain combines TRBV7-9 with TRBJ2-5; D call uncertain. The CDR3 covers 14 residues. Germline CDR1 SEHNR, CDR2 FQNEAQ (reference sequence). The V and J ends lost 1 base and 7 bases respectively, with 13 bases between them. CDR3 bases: TGTGCCAGCAGCTTAGAGTCCGTCCTGATGACCCAGTACTTC. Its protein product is CASSLESVLMTQYF.

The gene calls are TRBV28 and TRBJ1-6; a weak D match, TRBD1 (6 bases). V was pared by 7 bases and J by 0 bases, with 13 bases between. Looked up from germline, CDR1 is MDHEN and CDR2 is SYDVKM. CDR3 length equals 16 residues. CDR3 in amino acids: CASIDRISSYNSPLHF. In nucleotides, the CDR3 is TGTGCCAGCATCGACAGGATCAGCTCCTATAATTCACCCCTCCACTTT.

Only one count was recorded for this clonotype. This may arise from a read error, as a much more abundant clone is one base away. CDR3 nucleotide sequence: TGCAGTGCTAGTCTAGGGGGATCAGGCGGGGAGCTGTTTTTT. This sequence encodes CSASLGGSGGELFF. The rearrangement links TRBV20-1 to TRBJ2-2; weak D call: TRBD1 (6 bases). Germline lookup yields CDR1 DFQATT and CDR2 SNEGSKA (reference sequence). This CDR3 spans 14 amino acids. The V end was cut by 3 bases, the J end by 7 bases, with 15 bases between.

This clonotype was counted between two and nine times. CDR3 region: CSAQTGGSYEQYF. In nucleotides, the CDR3 is TGCAGCGCACAGACAGGGGGCTCCTACGAGCAGTACTTC. The chain recombines TRBV29-1 with TRBJ2-7, with 9 bases that match TRBD1. The CDR3 is 13 amino acids. The junction had 4 bases not matched to a gene; V was cut back by 7 bases and J by 0 bases. CDR1 and CDR2 (germline): SQVTM, ANQGSEA.